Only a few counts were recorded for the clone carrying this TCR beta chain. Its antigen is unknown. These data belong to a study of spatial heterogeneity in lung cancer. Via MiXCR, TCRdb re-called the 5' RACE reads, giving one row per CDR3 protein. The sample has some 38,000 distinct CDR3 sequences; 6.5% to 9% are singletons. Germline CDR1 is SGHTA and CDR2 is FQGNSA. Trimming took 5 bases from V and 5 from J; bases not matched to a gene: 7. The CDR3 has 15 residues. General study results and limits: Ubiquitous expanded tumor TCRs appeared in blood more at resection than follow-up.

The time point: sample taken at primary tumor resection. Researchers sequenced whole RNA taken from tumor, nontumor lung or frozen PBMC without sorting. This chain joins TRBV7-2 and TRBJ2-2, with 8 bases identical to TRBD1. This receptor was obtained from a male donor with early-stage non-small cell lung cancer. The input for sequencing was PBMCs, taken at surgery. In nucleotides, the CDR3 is TGTGCCAGCAGCGTACCCCAGGGGGCTACCGGGGAGCTGTTTTTT. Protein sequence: CASSVPQGATGELFF.